The 29 T cell receptor beta chains reported below all come from one sample, sequenced in a study of blood T cell repertoires in COVID-19. Profiled with immunoSEQ multiplex PCR; TCRdb holds only in-frame clones, not every one. The table records under 300,000 clones, 75% to 90% of them present only once. The sample comprised peripheral blood. Receptors were obtained from a man aged 50-59 years with acute or convalescent COVID-19.

V gene TRBV28 combines with J gene TRBJ1-2; a weak D match, TRBD1 (6 bases). Between the trimmed V and J ends, which lost 6 bases and 8 bases, there was a span of 13 bases. The CDR3 consists of 12 residues. Per the germline V gene, CDR1 is MDHEN and CDR2 is SYDVKM. The CDR3 here is CASSDRIGGYTF. The CDR3 DNA sequence: TGTGCCAGCAGCGACAGGATAGGAGGCTACACCTTC.

The rearrangement links TRBV5-1 to TRBJ2-1; 12 positions match TRBD1. V dropped 4 bases and J dropped 8; count of bases not matched to a gene: 10. CDR1 and CDR2 from the germline V gene are SGHRS and YFSETQ. There are 16 residues in the CDR3. This CDR3 reads CASSAPTGTGGDEQFF. CDR3 DNA: TGCGCCAGCAGCGCCCCGACGGGGACAGGGGGCGATGAGCAGTTCTTC.

This rearrangement joins TRBV4-1 to TRBJ2-3, with D tentatively TRBD2 (7 bases). The CDR3 has 15 residues. Germline V gene lookup returns CDR1 MGHRA and CDR2 YSYEKL. V was trimmed by 0 bases and J by 8 bases, leaving 15 bases between them. The CDR3 is CASSQERGAPATQYF. CDR3 DNA: TGCGCCAGCAGCCAAGAACGGGGGGCCCCCGCTACGCAGTATTTT.

A note on this clone: The sample contains more than one DNA sequence encoding this CDR3. The chain recombines TRBV27 with TRBJ1-2; TRBD1 agrees at 12 bases. The V gene's germline CDR1 is MNHEY and CDR2 SMNVEV (reference sequence). Losses at the gene ends were 6 bases for V and 7 bases for J; bases not matched to a gene: 6. CDR3 size: 14 residues. CDR3 residues: CASSPGTGGFGYTF. In DNA, the CDR3 is TGTGCCAGCAGCCCCGGGACAGGGGGCTTTGGCTACACCTTC.

This chain joins TRBV18 and TRBJ1-4; 10 bases are shared with TRBD1. Germline V lookup: CDR1 KGHSH, CDR2 LQKENI. V lost 3 bases, J lost 6 bases, and 1 base stayed unmatched. CDR3 length: 14 amino acids. The CDR3 DNA reads TGTGCCAGCTCACCTGGACAGGGGGATGAAAAACTGTTTTTT. It translates to CASSPGQGDEKLFF.

The V gene is TRBV11-2, the J gene TRBJ2-7, with D possibly matching TRBD1 (5 bases). The CDR3 has 13 amino acids. V lost 1 base and J lost 4, with 8 bases in between. The germline gives CDR1 SGHAT, CDR2 FQNNGV. CDR3 amino acids: CASSLARQYEQYF. The DNA of the CDR3 is TGTGCCAGCAGCTTAGCGCGACAGTACGAGCAGTACTTC.

This chain connects TRBV12-1 to TRBJ1-5; the table gives TRBD1 as D, unverified against the DNA. TRBV12-1 constitutes a pseudogene. This CDR3 is 13 amino acids long. The CDR3 bases are TGTGCCAGCAACTCTACAGGAACACAGCCCCAGCATTTT. Protein product: CASNSTGTQPQHF.

The J gene is TRBJ2-2, the V gene TRBV29-1, with unresolved D. The CDR3 has 11 amino acids. Germline CDR1 SQVTM, CDR2 ANQGSEA. Trimming took off 7 bases at V and 7 bases at J, with 10 bases between the two ends. CDR3 nucleotides: TGCAGCGCTGGGCAGGTCGGGGAGCTGTTTTTT. It translates to CSAGQVGELFF.

The chain uses TRBV19 and TRBJ1-5; 7 bases align to TRBD1. The V gene end was trimmed by 10 bases and the J gene end by 9 bases; junction bases not matched to a gene: 18. This CDR3 region has 15 residues. CDR1 and CDR2 from the germline V gene are LNHDA and SQIVND (reference sequence). The DNA of the CDR3 is TGTGCCAACCCAACCGGGACAGCAGCCGGTAGGCCCCAGCATTTT. Translating gives CANPTGTAAGRPQHF.

The chain joins TRBV6-6 to TRBJ1-2; 9 nucleotides line up with TRBD1. Germline values: CDR1 MNHNY, CDR2 SVGAGI (reference sequence). This CDR3 contains 15 residues. The trim removed 5 bases at V and 2 bases at J, leaving 6 bases unmatched. DNA for the CDR3: TGTGCCAGCAGTGAGGGGGACAGGGCCAACTATGGCTACACCTTC. Its protein is CASSEGDRANYGYTF.

This chain connects TRBV24-1 to TRBJ1-2; tentative D call: TRBD1 (6 bases). Per the germline V gene, CDR1 is KGHDR and CDR2 is SFDVKD. This CDR3 comprises 13 residues. Trimming took off 4 bases at V and 4 bases at J, with 9 bases between the two ends. The CDR3 nucleotides are TGTGCCACCAGTGACCCGACAGGCTATGGCTACACCTTC. Encoded protein: CATSDPTGYGYTF.

This clone has just one count. The chain is built from TRBV11-2 and TRBJ1-1; 7 bases are a match to TRBD1. J lost 10 bases, V lost 1 base, and 9 bases had no gene match. The CDR3 spans 14 residues. The germline V gene has CDR1 SGHAT and CDR2 FQNNGV. The CDR3 is CASSLVGGEGRAFF. The CDR3, as DNA: TGTGCCAGCAGCTTAGTAGGGGGCGAGGGTCGAGCTTTCTTT. Full variable domain (remainder filled in from reference TRBV11-2 and TRBJ1-1): EAGVAQSPRYKIIEKRQSVAFWCNPISGHATLYWYQQILGQGPKLLIQFQNNGVVDDSQLPKDRFSAERLKGVDSTLKIQPAKLEDSAVYLCASSLVGGEGRAFFGQGTRLTVV.

This chain links TRBV7-3 with TRBJ2-7, with TRBD2 matching 9 bases. After removal of 4 bases from V and 3 bases from J, the junction contained 4 bases not matched to a gene. The germline V gene encodes CDR1 SGHTA and CDR2 FQGTGA. There are 14 residues in the CDR3. CDR3 DNA: TGTGCCAGCAGCTCTAGCGGGGAACACTACGAGCAGTACTTC. It translates to CASSSSGEHYEQYF.

This chain connects TRBV24-1 to TRBJ2-3; TRBD2 aligns across 8 bases. With V trimmed by 4 bases and J by 2 bases, 4 bases remained unmatched. The CDR3 is 15 residues long. The germline V gene encodes CDR1 KGHDR and CDR2 SFDVKD. CDR3 sequence reads: CATSDGLAATDTQYF. The CDR3 nucleotides are TGTGCCACCAGTGACGGACTAGCCGCCACAGATACGCAGTATTTT.

The sample holds one count of this clone. The chain employs TRBV7-8 and TRBJ1-4; TRBD1 agrees at 7 bases. The J segment lost 2 bases and the V segment lost 4 bases, leaving 13 bases of the junction unmatched. The CDR3 is 18 amino acids. Germline assignment: CDR1 SGHVS and CDR2 FQNEAQ. CDR3 DNA sequence: TGTGCCAGCAGCTATTCAAAGAGGGACAGTGGGACTAATGAAAAACTGTTTTTT. The encoded protein is CASSYSKRDSGTNEKLFF.

The sample holds one count of this clone. CDR3 sequence (DNA): TGTGCCAGCAGCTCACTAGCGGGGCGACACAATGAGCAGTTCTTC. Amino acids: CASSSLAGRHNEQFF. This rearrangement joins TRBV11-3 to TRBJ2-1; 10 bases line up with TRBD2. CDR3 length: 15 residues. Trimming removed 4 bases from V and 5 bases from J; junction bases left unmatched: 5. Germline V gene sequence: CDR1 SGHNT, CDR2 YENEEA.

The gene calls are TRBV16 and TRBJ1-5; D is ambiguous. Germline V gives CDR1 KGHSY, CDR2 FQNENV. The ends were cut back, 4 bases at V and 1 base at J, with 11 bases in the middle. This CDR3 is 15 amino acids long. In DNA, the CDR3 is TGTGCCAGCAGCCCTCTCCCGGAGAGCAATCAGCCCCAGCATTTT. Residues: CASSPLPESNQPQHF.

This clone was seen just once. The rearrangement joins TRBV10-2 to TRBJ1-6; D not resolved. CDR1 WSHSY and CDR2 SAAADI come from the germline V gene. The CDR3 covers 16 residues. V lost 3 bases to trimming and J lost 8 bases, with 17 bases between them. CDR3 coding DNA: TGCGCCAGCAGTGACCCCCAGCAGCGGCTGCATTCACCCCTCCACTTT. It is translated as CASSDPQQRLHSPLHF.

The V and J genes are TRBV18 and TRBJ2-5; 7 bases fit TRBD1. The germline V gene encodes CDR1 KGHSH and CDR2 LQKENI. The V gene end was trimmed by 6 bases and the J gene end by 4 bases; junction bases not matched to a gene: 14. The CDR3 spans 16 residues. CDR3 coding DNA: TGTGCCAGCTCCCCGGTTCGGGCAGGGGGTGGAGAGACCCAGTACTTC. Translation gives CASSPVRAGGGETQYF.

The chain links TRBV5-4 to TRBJ2-1, with 8 positions matching TRBD2. The CDR3 has 15 residues. V lost 3 bases and J lost 0; bases outside the gene matches: 2. Germline CDR1 is SGHNT and CDR2 is YYREEE (reference sequence). The CDR3 nucleotides are TGTGCCAGCAGCTCGGGGGGGAGCTCCTACAATGAGCAGTTCTTC. As protein: CASSSGGSSYNEQFF. The variable domain in full, with the rest retrieved from reference TRBV5-4 and TRBJ2-1, is ETGVTQSPTHLIKTRGQQVTLRCSSQSGHNTVSWYQQALGQGPQFIFQYYREEENGRGNFPPRFSGLQFPNYSSELNVNALELDDSALYLCASSSGGSSYNEQFFGPGTRLTVL.

V usage is TRBV29-1 and J usage is TRBJ1-1, with D tentatively TRBD1 (6 bases). V shed 6 bases and J shed 0 bases, with 14 bases lying between them. Germline V gene sequence: CDR1 SQVTM, CDR2 ANQGSEA. The CDR3 covers 14 residues. CDR3 sequence reads: CSVRGGSVNTEAFF. DNA of the CDR3: TGCAGCGTCCGAGGGGGAAGCGTGAACACTGAAGCTTTCTTT. Together with reference TRBV29-1 and TRBJ1-1, the CDR3 gives the full variable domain: SAVISQKPSRDICQRGTSLTIQCQVDSQVTMMFWYRQQPGQSLTLIATANQGSEATYESGFVIDKFPISRPNLTFSTLTVSNMSPEDSSIYLCSVRGGSVNTEAFFGQGTRLTVV.

The CDR3 protein is CASSHRVGQGGVNTEAFF. CDR3 in DNA: TGCGCCAGCAGTCACCGCGTCGGACAGGGTGGGGTGAACACTGAAGCTTTCTTT. The V call is TRBV23-1, the J call TRBJ1-1; 8 positions agree with TRBD1. TRBV23-1 carries the ORF label, with uncertain function. This CDR3 is built from 18 residues. V trimming: 3 bases; J trimming: 0 bases; junction bases outside the gene matches: 12.

Of note for this clone: The same CDR3 is also encoded by other DNA sequences in this sample. The chain has TRBV7-9 and TRBJ2-3; 7 nucleotides match TRBD2. CDR1 is SEHNR, CDR2 FQNEAQ, per germline (reference sequence). CDR3 length: 15 residues. V shed 6 bases and J 0 bases; nucleotides not matched to a gene: 6. The CDR3 sequence: CASSPPGLSTDTQYF. CDR3 coding DNA: TGTGCCAGCAGTCCCCCGGGACTAAGCACAGATACGCAGTATTTT.

V is TRBV19 and J is TRBJ2-5; 9 positions agree with TRBD2. Germline V gives CDR1 LNHDA, CDR2 SQIVND (reference sequence). CDR3 length: 17 amino acids. The junction had 9 bases not matched to a gene; V was cut back by 2 bases and J by 2 bases. CDR3 nucleotides: TGTGCCAGTAGTATATTTGGTAGCGGGGGTACACAAGAGACCCAGTACTTC. This encodes CASSIFGSGGTQETQYF.

The V call is TRBV12-3 or TRBV12-4, the J call TRBJ1-2; D call uncertain. Between the trimmed V and J ends, which lost 8 bases and 7 bases, there was a span of 11 bases. CDR3 length: 11 amino acids. The CDR3: CASSWGAGYTF. CDR3 bases: TGTGCCAGCTCTTGGGGAGCTGGCTACACCTTC.

This clone was recorded only once. The chain recombines TRBV5-6 with TRBJ2-7; no clear D. The germline V gene has CDR1 SGHDT and CDR2 YYEEEE. This CDR3 has 11 amino acids. Trimming removed 4 bases at V and 2 bases at J, with 4 bases between. The CDR3 bases are TGTGCCAGCAGCGGCACCTACGAGCAGTACTTC. This sequence encodes CASSGTYEQYF.

The genes are TRBV7-6 and TRBJ2-7; 11 bases are shared with TRBD2. J was trimmed by 6 bases and V by 5 bases; bases with no gene match: 12. The CDR3 is made up of 16 amino acids. Germline lookup yields CDR1 SGHVS and CDR2 FNYEAQ. CDR3 sequence: CASSRLLAGGQGEQYF. Here the CDR3 DNA reads TGTGCCAGCAGCAGGCTTTTAGCGGGGGGGCAAGGCGAGCAGTACTTC.

This chain connects TRBV24-1 to TRBJ2-1; D remains ambiguous. V lost 2 bases and J 7 bases, leaving 8 bases between the germline ends. Germline CDR1 reads KGHDR; CDR2 reads SFDVKD. The CDR3 spans 13 residues. The CDR3 sequence: CATSDSPENEQFF. The CDR3 DNA is TGTGCCACCAGTGATTCCCCAGAAAATGAGCAGTTCTTC.

The chain joins TRBV7-9 to TRBJ1-1; D not resolved. The V end lost 7 bases, the J end lost 0 bases, and 12 bases lay between the germline ends. The CDR3 spans 14 residues. Germline values: CDR1 SEHNR, CDR2 FQNEAQ (reference sequence). For the CDR3, the DNA is TGTGCCAGCACCCGGGGAGGGCTGAACACTGAAGCTTTCTTT. Protein product: CASTRGGLNTEAFF.